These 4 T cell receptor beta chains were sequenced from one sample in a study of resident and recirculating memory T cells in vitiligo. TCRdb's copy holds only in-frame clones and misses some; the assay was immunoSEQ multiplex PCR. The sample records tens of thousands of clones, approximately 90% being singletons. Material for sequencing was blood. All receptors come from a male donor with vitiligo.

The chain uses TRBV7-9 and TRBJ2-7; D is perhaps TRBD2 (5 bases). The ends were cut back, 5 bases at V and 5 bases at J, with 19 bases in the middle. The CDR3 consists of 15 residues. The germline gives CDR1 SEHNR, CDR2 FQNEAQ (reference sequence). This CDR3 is CASSPPGEVFNEQYF. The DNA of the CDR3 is TGTGCCAGCAGCCCCCCCGGGGAAGTCTTTAACGAGCAGTACTTC.

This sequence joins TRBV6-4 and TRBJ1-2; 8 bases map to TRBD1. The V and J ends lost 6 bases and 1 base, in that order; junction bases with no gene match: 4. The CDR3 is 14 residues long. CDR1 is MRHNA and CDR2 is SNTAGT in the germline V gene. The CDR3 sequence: CASRGQGSNYGYTF. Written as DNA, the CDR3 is TGTGCCAGCAGAGGACAGGGAAGTAACTATGGCTACACCTTC.

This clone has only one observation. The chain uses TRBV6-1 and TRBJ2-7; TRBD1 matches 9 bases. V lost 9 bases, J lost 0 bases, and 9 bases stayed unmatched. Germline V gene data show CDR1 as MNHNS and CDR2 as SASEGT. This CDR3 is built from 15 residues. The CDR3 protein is CASLTQGAPSYEQYF. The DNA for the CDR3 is TGTGCCAGTCTGACACAGGGGGCACCCTCCTACGAGCAGTACTTC.

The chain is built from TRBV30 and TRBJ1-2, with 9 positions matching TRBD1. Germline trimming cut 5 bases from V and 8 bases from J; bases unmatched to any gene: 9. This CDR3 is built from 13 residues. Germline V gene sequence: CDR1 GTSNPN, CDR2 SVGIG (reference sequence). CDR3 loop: CAWGIQGAGGYTF. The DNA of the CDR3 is TGTGCCTGGGGTATACAGGGGGCAGGGGGCTACACCTTC.